This TCR beta chain stems from a study of cytomegalovirus exposure and HLA in healthy donors (TCRdb year 2017). At the level of the whole study: According to a later analysis, the 120 or so validation repertoires were produced on the same platform as the 666 repertoires of the first cohort. The study aimed to test whether cataloging public T cell receptors could reveal signatures of past pathogen exposure. Besides the first cohort of some 670 subjects, a separate validation cohort made up of 120 different subjects was used. High-throughput TCR immunosequencing, statistical association of individual TCRs with disease status, and machine learning were combined to predict cytomegalovirus infection status. Broad study findings and their caveats: Of the cluster scores, 90% to 95% were above 0 in a later analysis, which found that TCRs clustered in the first cohort also tended to co-occur in the 130 or so validation repertoires. Most TCR sequences were seen in very few donors, while some public TCRs were found in many individuals. A few of the identified cytomegalovirus-associated TCR beta chains were confirmed in vitro to be specific for cytomegalovirus antigens. The study listed 150 to 200 TCR beta chains as associated with cytomegalovirus. The authors suggested that the approach could potentially be generalized to other disease states and immunological phenotypes. In both the original and validation cohorts, the classifier was reported to diagnose cytomegalovirus status with high specificity and sensitivity. A later analysis lacked HLA typing for the validation cohort, so it scored co-occurrence in that cohort across all 120 or so repertoires.

Library construction relied on the immunoSEQ multiplex PCR assay. Regarding the original processing steps: A statistical classification framework was built to diagnose cytomegalovirus status from the catalog of TCR beta chain sequences. TCRdb limited this immuneACCESS table to in-frame rearrangements with V and J called. A share of clones is missing; checked studies link under half to unresolved V genes, and the rest is unexplained. V and J calls plus clone size are reproduced from that table; the DNA served to infer D and trimming. A total of 150,000 to 180,000 clones appear in this sample, roughly 90% of them only once. Under 25% of the sample goes to the ten largest clones. Comments on this clone: Its antigen target is currently unknown. Base qualities are not at hand, and no much larger clone is one base apart.

Separate from the roughly 660-subject first cohort, the validation cohort of roughly 130 subjects was the group to which the donors belonged. The junction shows trimming of 5 bases on V and 3 bases on J, and the gene matches do not reach 12 bases of it. Per the germline V gene (reference sequence), MNHEY is the CDR1 and SMNVEV is the CDR2. Inclusive of the bounding cysteine and phenylalanine, the CDR3 is 16 residues long. Only CDR3 DNA remains: 48 bases, in frame from the first base. Recombination linked TRBV27 to TRBJ2-7; TRBD1 matches 8 bases in the middle. This TCR was recovered from a man younger than 30 in good health and CMV-seropositive. Sample: PBMCs. CDR3 loop: CASSPTQGASIYEQYF. In nucleotides, the sequence is TGTGCCAGCAGTCCGACCCAGGGGGCGTCCATCTACGAGCAGTACTTC.